This T cell receptor beta chain was captured in a study of T cells after yellow fever vaccination (dated by TCRdb to between 2018 and 2021). As for the study more broadly: The SMART-Seq v4 Ultra Low Input RNA kit was used to prepare libraries from fractions with low cell numbers. Two healthy male donors, one aged 18 to 30 and one aged 30 to 40 years, made up the cohort. To follow T-cell clones before and after both primary and booster YFV17D yellow fever vaccination, bulk TCR alpha and beta repertoires underwent longitudinal sequencing. Blood was collected at multiple timepoints before and after primary and secondary immunization, and bulk PBMC replicates and cell subsets were isolated.

V and J are truncated by 3 bases and 9 bases respectively, leaving an intervening sequence of 28 bases. The CDR1 and CDR2 encoded by the germline V gene are SGHTS and YDEGEE. Including the terminal cysteine and phenylalanine, the CDR3 comprises 18 residues. Just CDR3 DNA is preserved here, 54 bases in frame from base 1. The sequencer was an Illumina NovaSeq 6000. TCR cDNA was synthesized by 5'RACE template switching, which introduced a universal primer site and unique molecular identifiers. cDNA synthesis was primed from both the TCR alpha and TCR beta constant segments. Two PCR steps were used to amplify libraries, with sample barcodes and sequencing adapters being added in the second step. Sequencing of libraries was done on Illumina HiSeq 2500 (2x100 bp) or NovaSeq (2x150 bp). In the authors' own workflow: Reads were demultiplexed and collapsed into UMI consensus sequences with MIGEC, and V(D)J alignment was performed with MiXCR. Clonotypes responding to the vaccine were identified with edgeR on replicate PBMC samples, with the criteria of FDR below 0.01 and a log2 fold change above 5 up to day 15. CD4 or CD8 identity was assigned to each bulk clonotype according to whether the clonotype was present at higher abundance in the sequenced CD4 repertoire or the sequenced CD8 repertoire. Using fastp trimming at Q25 and MiXCR clonotype assembly, TCRdb reanalyzed the public sequencing data and kept in-frame beta chains. Records with the same CDR3 protein are collapsed into one entry carrying the most frequent genes and DNA. These V and J calls are TCRdb output, not the study's own analysis. The sample table records 350,000 to 550,000 distinct CDR3 sequences; under 20% of these occur just once. In total, the top ten clones hold around 17% of the sample.

The intended sense of this specimen's treatment or condition label: live attenuated yellow fever vaccine strain. At each blood-draw timepoint, two biological replicates of bulk PBMCs were collected. PBMCs were isolated from peripheral blood using a standard Ficoll-Paque protocol. TriZol was used to extract RNA from bulk PBMCs, CD4 and CD8 fractions, and dextramer-positive and dextramer-negative fractions. In this sample, this clonotype turned up a few times. This receptor's antigen is unknown. No base-level quality is on record; no much larger clone is a single base apart. Results the study describes overall, beyond this receptor: After the booster, most clones that had expanded after primary vaccination were detected again (almost 97% of CD4 and around nine tenths of CD8), suggesting broad maintenance of memory. A small share of clonotypes occurred in both CD4 and CD8 compartments, likely arising from convergent recombination. Because the study included only a couple of donors, the extent to which the findings can be generalized is limited. Compared with the primary T-cell response, the secondary T-cell response was weaker but faster, peaking on day 5 rather than day 15. FACS-sorted repertoires could contain abundant contaminating clonotypes from the bulk population, so computational filtering was required.

This chain is built from TRBV5-8 and TRBJ2-1, with TRBD2 as a weak D call on 6 bases. This receptor was obtained from a man aged 18 to 29 who received the YFV17D yellow fever vaccine. The sequences come from PBMCs, collected before the yellow fever booster vaccination. The DNA sequence follows: TGTGCCAGCAGCTCTGGGGGAACGCGGGACCCAAGGGCAGCTGAGCAGTTCTTC. Protein translation: CASSSGGTRDPRAAEQFF. The reference TRBV5-8 and TRBJ2-1 proteins fill in what lies around the CDR3, so the full variable domain reads EAGVTQSPTHLIKTRGQQATLRCSPISGHTSVYWYQQALGLGLQFLLWYDEGEERNRGNFPPRFSGRQFPNYSSELNVNALELEDSALYLCASSSGGTRDPRAAEQFFGPGTRLTVL.